This T cell receptor beta chain was observed in a study of vaccination and CD4 T cells after COVID-19. Study details: As control conditions, cultures were given either a CEFX pool serving as positive control, an HIV-1 Nef pool, or no peptide at all.

Treatment denoted: approximately 9-day PBMC culture with coronavirus spike peptide pools or control peptides (ViraFEST assay). The ViraFEST method relied on peptide pools to expand antigen-specific T cells, followed by TCR sequencing. This CDR3 is built from 15 residues. Trimming at V came to 5 bases and at J to 4 bases, leaving 10 bases not matched to a gene. In this sample, this clonotype turned up a few times. No antigen is known for it. The assay that was used to sequence DNA from cultured CD4+ T cells was the Oncomine TCR Beta short-read assay. TCRdb redid the calling of the PCR reads with MiXCR, one entry per CDR3 protein. The sample lists roughly 15,000 distinct CDR3 sequences, under 30% occurring once.

This receptor was obtained from a human donor with COVID-19. The V gene is TRBV12-3 or TRBV12-4, the J gene TRBJ1-2; TRBD1 matches at 7 bases. The sequenced material came from cultured CD4+ T cells from blood. CDR3 bases: TGTGCCAGCAGTCCCCAAGACAGGGTACGCTATGGCTACACCTTC. Translating gives CASSPQDRVRYGYTF.